A single sample is the source of the 27 T cell receptor beta chains below, sequenced in a study of graft-versus-host responses after intestinal transplantation. These receptors' antigens are unknown. Clones were sequenced by immunoSEQ multiplex PCR, and TCRdb holds only the in-frame ones, with some missing. The data contain some 110,000 clones, 90% of them singletons. This material consisted of unstimulated CD4+ T cells sorted from spleen or lymph node cells, taken before intestinal transplant. These receptors all come from a human donor who received an intestinal transplant.

This chain links TRBV7-2 with TRBJ1-5; TRBD1 is a possible D gene (5 bases). The CDR3 is made up of 14 amino acids. V gave up 1 base and J gave up 10 bases, with 14 bases separating them. Germline V gene sequence: CDR1 SGHTA, CDR2 FQGNSA. The CDR3 protein is CASSLGGTILPQHF. CDR3 coding DNA: TGTGCCAGCAGCTTAGGCGGGACCATTTTACCCCAGCATTTT.

The gene calls are TRBV15 and TRBJ1-4; 7 positions agree with TRBD1. CDR3 length equals 14 residues. With V trimmed by 2 bases and J by 7 bases, 4 bases remained unmatched. Germline V gene lookup returns CDR1 LNHNV and CDR2 YYDKDF (reference sequence). Here the CDR3 DNA reads TGTGCCACCAGCAGACCACAGGGGCGTGAAAAACTGTTTTTT. As protein: CATSRPQGREKLFF.

The CDR3 DNA reads as TGTGCCAGCTCACCACCGGGGGCGGTCGAGCAGTACTTC. This translates into CASSPPGAVEQYF. J is TRBJ2-7 and V is TRBV18, with D possibly TRBD1 on 6 matching bases. The germline V gene has CDR1 KGHSH and CDR2 LQKENI. The CDR3 loop spans 13 amino acids. Trimming shortened V by 0 bases and J by 6 bases, and 9 bases separated the two germline ends.

The V call is TRBV7-3, the J call TRBJ2-3; D is possibly TRBD2 (6 bases). The germline gives CDR1 SGHTA, CDR2 FQGTGA. This CDR3 has 16 residues. The germline V and J ends were trimmed by 1 base and 6 bases, with 17 bases remaining between them. Here the CDR3 reads CASSLSPSGGVDTQYF. CDR3 sequence (DNA): TGTGCCAGCAGCTTAAGTCCAAGCGGAGGGGTGGATACGCAGTATTTT. Filled out from reference TRBV7-3 and TRBJ2-3, the complete variable domain reads GAGVSQTPSNKVTEKGKYVELRCDPISGHTALYWYRQSLGQGPEFLIYFQGTGAADDSGLPNDRFFAVRPEGSVSTLKIQRTERGDSAVYLCASSLSPSGGVDTQYFGPGTRLTVL.

The CDR3 DNA follows: TGTGCCAGCAGCTTAGAAACAGCCTTCACTGAAGCTTTCTTT. Translation gives CASSLETAFTEAFF. This sequence joins TRBV11-2 and TRBJ1-1; D not certain. CDR1 is SGHAT and CDR2 is FQNNGV in the germline V gene. V was clipped by 0 bases and J by 4 bases, with 9 bases between them. CDR3 length: 14 residues.

The rearrangement uses TRBV29-1 and TRBJ1-2; 9 bases agree with TRBD1. Germline lookup yields CDR1 SQVTM and CDR2 ANQGSEA. The V and J ends lost 2 bases and 2 bases, in that order; junction bases with no gene match: 6. The CDR3 is 15 residues long. CDR3 in DNA: TGCAGCGTTGAAAGAGGACAGGGGCGAAACTATGGCTACACCTTC. It specifies CSVERGQGRNYGYTF.

This chain joins TRBV10-1 and TRBJ2-5, with D possibly matching TRBD1 (6 bases). Germline V lookup: CDR1 WNHNN, CDR2 SYGVQD (reference sequence). V lost 1 base and J 5 bases, leaving 17 bases between the germline ends. The CDR3 covers 16 residues. The CDR3: CASSELVEGQGETQYF. The CDR3 DNA is TGCGCCAGCAGTGAGTTGGTAGAGGGGCAGGGGGAGACCCAGTACTTC.

The chain recombines TRBV2 with TRBJ1-2, with D perhaps matching TRBD1 (6 bases). Germline V gene data show CDR1 as SNHLY and CDR2 as FYNNEI. The CDR3 length is 14 residues. V lost 5 bases and J lost 1, with 11 bases in between. CDR3 protein: CASSNRALNYGYTF. The DNA for the CDR3 is TGTGCCAGCAGTAACAGGGCCCTTAACTATGGCTACACCTTC.

This clone has only one observation. The chain employs TRBV7-9 and TRBJ1-2; the D is unclear. The CDR3 extends over 14 amino acids. Germline V CDR1 and CDR2: SEHNR, FQNEAQ (reference sequence). With 1 base removed from V and 5 bases from J, the gap between germline ends came to 11 bases. The CDR3 loop is CASSLESSDYGYTF. The CDR3 bases are TGTGCCAGCAGCTTAGAGAGCAGCGATTATGGCTACACCTTC. Looking up the rest from reference TRBV7-9 and TRBJ1-2 gives the full variable domain: DTGVSQNPRHKITKRGQNVTFRCDPISEHNRLYWYRQTLGQGPEFLTYFQNEAQLEKSRLLSDRFSAERPKGSFSTLEIQRTEQGDSAMYLCASSLESSDYGYTFGSGTRLTVV.

The chain recombines TRBV7-6 with TRBJ2-7; 11 nucleotides align to TRBD2. Per the germline V gene, CDR1 is SGHVS and CDR2 is FNYEAQ. V was clipped by 5 bases and J by 4 bases; unmatched bases: 10. This CDR3 has 16 amino acids. The CDR3 region is CASSPRLAGLRYEQYF. The CDR3 nucleotides read TGTGCCAGCAGCCCACGACTAGCGGGGCTCCGATACGAGCAGTACTTC.

The chain uses TRBV6-1 and TRBJ1-2; no definite D call. CDR1 and CDR2 from the germline V gene are MNHNS and SASEGT. The CDR3 totals 13 residues. With 10 bases removed from V and 3 bases from J, the gap between germline ends came to 15 bases. CDR3 in amino acids: CATKPGNDYGYTF. Written as DNA, the CDR3 is TGTGCCACCAAACCCGGGAACGACTATGGCTACACCTTC.

This chain links TRBV19 with TRBJ1-3, with 11 positions matching TRBD1. The junction had 5 bases not matched to a gene; V was cut back by 3 bases and J by 1 base. Germline V gene sequence: CDR1 LNHDA, CDR2 SQIVND (reference sequence). The CDR3 consists of 17 residues. The CDR3 DNA sequence: TGTGCCAGTAGTATCCGGACAGGGGGCGGTTCTGGAAACACCATATATTTT. Its protein product is CASSIRTGGGSGNTIYF.

The gene calls are TRBV19 and TRBJ2-3; 12 bases map to TRBD2. The CDR3 sequence is 15 residues long. Germline lookup yields CDR1 LNHDA and CDR2 SQIVND (reference sequence). The V gene end was trimmed by 7 bases and the J gene end by 2 bases; junction bases not matched to a gene: 4. In DNA form, the CDR3 reads TGTGCCAGTAAAACTAGCGGGGGGTTCACAGATACGCAGTATTTT. It codes for CASKTSGGFTDTQYF.

This chain uses TRBV4-1 with TRBJ1-1, with D uncertain. Trimming left V 2 bases short and J 1 base short, with 11 bases between. Per the germline V gene, CDR1 is MGHRA and CDR2 is YSYEKL. The CDR3 is made up of 15 amino acids. This CDR3 is CASSQPNHRNTEAFF. The CDR3 DNA sequence: TGCGCCAGCAGCCAACCTAATCACAGGAACACTGAAGCTTTCTTT.

V and J are TRBV19 and TRBJ1-2; D is unclear. Trimming removed 1 base at V and 4 bases at J, with 10 bases between. There are 14 residues in the CDR3. Germline CDR1 and CDR2: LNHDA and SQIVND (reference sequence). The CDR3 reads CASSIGAISYGYTF. The DNA for the CDR3 is TGTGCCAGTAGTATAGGGGCAATCAGCTATGGCTACACCTTC.

This clone has just one count. This chain joins TRBV19 and TRBJ1-5; D possibly corresponds to TRBD1 (5 bases). This CDR3 region has 17 residues. Germline V lookup: CDR1 LNHDA, CDR2 SQIVND (reference sequence). V was pared by 3 bases and J by 4 bases, with 19 bases between. CDR3: CASSIYRQGNINQPQHF. CDR3 DNA sequence: TGTGCCAGTAGTATTTATCGGCAGGGTAATATTAATCAGCCCCAGCATTTT.

The chain combines TRBV6-1 with TRBJ2-7; no definite D call. V shed 8 bases and J shed 3 bases, with 14 bases lying between them. This CDR3 region has 13 residues. CDR1 and CDR2 from the germline V gene are MNHNS and SASEGT. The CDR3, as DNA: TGTGCCAGCGAGTCCCTCCTCGGCTACGAGCAGTACTTC. It codes for CASESLLGYEQYF.

This chain links TRBV5-4 with TRBJ2-1, with TRBD2 matching 8 bases. V trimming: 4 bases; J trimming: 1 base; junction bases outside the gene matches: 4. Germline loops: CDR1 SGHNT, CDR2 YYREEE (reference sequence). CDR3 length: 15 amino acids. Here the CDR3 DNA reads TGTGCCAGCAGCACCCTAGCGGGTTCCTACAATGAGCAGTTCTTC. Translated: CASSTLAGSYNEQFF. The full variable domain, completed using reference TRBV5-4 and TRBJ2-1, is ETGVTQSPTHLIKTRGQQVTLRCSSQSGHNTVSWYQQALGQGPQFIFQYYREEENGRGNFPPRFSGLQFPNYSSELNVNALELDDSALYLCASSTLAGSYNEQFFGPGTRLTVL.

This clone was counted only a few times. The chain employs TRBV6-1 and TRBJ1-1; a possible D gene is TRBD1 (5 bases). Germline CDR1 is MNHNS and CDR2 is SASEGT. This CDR3 has 12 amino acids. V was shortened by 7 bases and J by 6 bases, with 12 bases between the two germline ends. The DNA for the CDR3 is TGTGCCAGCACAGGGATAAGCCCTGAAGCTTTCTTT. It is translated as CASTGISPEAFF.

This chain uses TRBV19 with TRBJ2-1; a possible D gene is TRBD2 (7 bases). Trimming left V 7 bases short and J 7 bases short, with 17 bases between. The CDR3 runs to 14 residues. Germline CDR1 reads LNHDA; CDR2 reads SQIVND (reference sequence). The CDR3 nucleotides are TGTGCCAGTACCGCGGGGGCGAGTCGGAATGAGCAGTTCTTC. Translated: CASTAGASRNEQFF.

This clone was seen just once. The CDR3 is CASSPTLGTSGRAGTDTQYF. The CDR3 DNA is TGTGCCAGCAGCCCTACCTTGGGGACTAGCGGGAGGGCGGGCACAGATACGCAGTATTTT. The chain uses TRBV28 and TRBJ2-3; 16 nucleotides line up with TRBD2. Germline CDR1 is MDHEN and CDR2 is SYDVKM. V shed 6 bases, J shed 1 base, and the junction held 13 bases outside the gene matches. The CDR3 is made up of 20 amino acids.

The chain recombines TRBV4-1 with TRBJ2-7, with 7 bases identical to TRBD1. Germline V gene data show CDR1 as MGHRA and CDR2 as YSYEKL. Trimming took 4 bases from V and 2 from J; bases not matched to a gene: 5. The CDR3 consists of 14 residues. The DNA of the CDR3 is TGCGCCAGCAGCCTCAGGACAGGTCCCTACGAGCAGTACTTC. Its translation: CASSLRTGPYEQYF.

The rearrangement links TRBV6-1 to TRBJ2-7; D perhaps matches TRBD2 (5 bases). Trimming took 6 bases from V and 6 from J, leaving 18 bases between them. The CDR3 length is 14 residues. In germline, CDR1 is MNHNS, CDR2 SASEGT. The CDR3 DNA reads TGTGCCAGCAGGCGTGGATCACTAGGGCTCGAGCAGTACTTC. Its protein is CASRRGSLGLEQYF.

In its sample, this clone was seen once. The V gene is TRBV29-1, the J gene TRBJ1-5, with TRBD1 matching over 8 bases. The CDR3 contains 16 residues. CDR1 SQVTM and CDR2 ANQGSEA come from the germline V gene. CDR3 nucleotide sequence: TGCACCTTTCCACAGGGGGGACCATATAGCAATCAGCCCCAGCATTTT. This sequence encodes CTFPQGGPYSNQPQHF.

This clone was recorded only once. This chain connects TRBV7-2 to TRBJ1-3; D not certain. Germline assignment: CDR1 SGHTA and CDR2 FQGNSA. Trimming cost V 1 base and J 2 bases, with 9 bases left between them. The length of the CDR3 is 15 residues. In DNA, the CDR3 is TGTGCCAGCAGCTTAGGCAGTATGACTGGAAACACCATATATTTT. Residues: CASSLGSMTGNTIYF. The full variable domain, its missing parts supplied by reference TRBV7-2 and TRBJ1-3, is GAGVSQSPSNKVTEKGKDVELRCDPISGHTALYWYRQSLGQGLEFLIYFQGNSAPDKSGLPSDRFSAERTGGSVSTLTIQRTQQEDSAVYLCASSLGSMTGNTIYFGEGSWLTVV.

The V call is TRBV5-5, the J call TRBJ2-1, with TRBD2 as a possible D gene (5 bases). Germline CDR1 reads SGHKS; CDR2 reads YYEKEE (reference sequence). CDR3 length equals 16 residues. V lost 3 bases, J lost 6 bases, and 19 bases lay in between. CDR3 amino acids: CASSSSLGWSGNEQFF. The CDR3 nucleotides read TGTGCCAGCAGCTCCTCACTAGGATGGTCCGGCAATGAGCAGTTCTTC.

J is TRBJ1-1 and V is TRBV7-9, with 9 bases identical to TRBD1. The J segment lost 5 bases and the V segment lost 0 bases, leaving 4 bases of the junction unmatched. This CDR3 has 15 amino acids. Germline V lookup: CDR1 SEHNR, CDR2 FQNEAQ (reference sequence). For the CDR3, the DNA is TGTGCCAGCAGCTTAGCGACAGGGGGTAGTACTGAAGCTTTCTTT. As protein: CASSLATGGSTEAFF.